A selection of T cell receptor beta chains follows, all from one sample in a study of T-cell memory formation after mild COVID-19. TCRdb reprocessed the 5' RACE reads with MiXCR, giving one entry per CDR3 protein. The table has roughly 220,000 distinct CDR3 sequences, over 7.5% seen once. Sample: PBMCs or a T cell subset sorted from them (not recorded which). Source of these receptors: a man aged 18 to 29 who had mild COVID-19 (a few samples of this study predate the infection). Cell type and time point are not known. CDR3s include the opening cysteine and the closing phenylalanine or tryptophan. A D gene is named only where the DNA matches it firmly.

CDR3 protein: CASRPGGGQSNSGANVLTF
D gene: .
V gene: TRBV5-1
J gene: TRBJ2-6

CDR3 protein: CASSPGDRGQQETQYF
D gene: TRBD1
V gene: TRBV7-9
J gene: TRBJ2-5

CDR3 protein: CSATDRVNTEAFF
D gene: TRBD1
V gene: TRBV20-1
J gene: TRBJ1-1

CDR3 protein: CASSFPGGNEQFF
D gene: TRBD1
V gene: TRBV5-1
J gene: TRBJ2-1

CDR3 protein: CASSARGGRETQYF
D gene: TRBD2
V gene: TRBV7-3
J gene: TRBJ2-5

CDR3 protein: CSASASYEQYF
D gene: .
V gene: TRBV29-1
J gene: TRBJ2-7

CDR3 protein: CASGPFGLAETQYF
D gene: TRBD2
V gene: TRBV9
J gene: TRBJ2-5

CDR3 protein: CASSLRGEGYNEQFF
D gene: .
V gene: TRBV5-6
J gene: TRBJ2-1

CDR3 protein: CASSERGINGYTF
D gene: .
V gene: TRBV7-2
J gene: TRBJ1-2

CDR3 protein: CASSHGQANQPQHF
D gene: TRBD1
V gene: TRBV12-3/TRBV12-4
J gene: TRBJ1-5

CDR3 protein: CASSLVGRVNEQFF
D gene: .
V gene: TRBV7-2
J gene: TRBJ2-1

CDR3 protein: CASSQGKGGLADTQYF
D gene: TRBD2
V gene: TRBV4-3
J gene: TRBJ2-3

CDR3 protein: CASSSGGSPGNTIYF
D gene: .
V gene: TRBV5-1
J gene: TRBJ1-3

CDR3 protein: CSARGPTGDHYNEQFF
D gene: TRBD1
V gene: TRBV20-1
J gene: TRBJ2-1

CDR3 protein: CASSLGSQSGGSTDTQYF
D gene: TRBD2
V gene: TRBV11-2
J gene: TRBJ2-3

CDR3 protein: CSGGTNTEAFF
D gene: .
V gene: TRBV20-1
J gene: TRBJ1-1

CDR3 protein: CASSPQQGARSSSSSYNEQFF
D gene: TRBD1
V gene: TRBV6-6
J gene: TRBJ2-1

CDR3 protein: CASSPREFNYGYTF
D gene: .
V gene: TRBV18
J gene: TRBJ1-2

CDR3 protein: CASSPGQGTHSPLHF
D gene: TRBD1
V gene: TRBV19
J gene: TRBJ1-6

CDR3 protein: CASSARQTNNSPLHF
D gene: .
V gene: TRBV7-2
J gene: TRBJ1-6

CDR3 protein: CASGGRANEKLFF
D gene: .
V gene: TRBV2
J gene: TRBJ1-4

CDR3 protein: CAIAARTSGGRETQYF
D gene: TRBD2
V gene: TRBV10-3
J gene: TRBJ2-5

CDR3 protein: CASKTRDWASEQYF
D gene: .
V gene: TRBV12-3/TRBV12-4
J gene: TRBJ2-7

CDR3 protein: CASSRRLSPNYGYTF
D gene: .
V gene: TRBV6-5
J gene: TRBJ1-2

CDR3 protein: CASSLAPSNQPQHF
D gene: .
V gene: TRBV7-2
J gene: TRBJ1-5

CDR3 protein: CASKMGGQLNIQYF
D gene: .
V gene: TRBV2
J gene: TRBJ2-4

CDR3 protein: CASSVSLAGGQETQYF
D gene: TRBD2
V gene: TRBV9
J gene: TRBJ2-5

CDR3 protein: CASVDFWREAFF
D gene: .
V gene: TRBV27
J gene: TRBJ1-1

CDR3 protein: CATSRQGNTEAFF
D gene: .
V gene: TRBV15
J gene: TRBJ1-1

CDR3 protein: CASSELGVAFF
D gene: .
V gene: TRBV6-6
J gene: TRBJ1-1

CDR3 protein: CASSHPGNEKLFF
D gene: .
V gene: TRBV5-1
J gene: TRBJ1-4

CDR3 protein: CASSHPPGITPEKLFF
D gene: .
V gene: TRBV4-3
J gene: TRBJ1-4

CDR3 protein: CSAQTRDAGSNQPQHF
D gene: .
V gene: TRBV20-1
J gene: TRBJ1-5

CDR3 protein: CASSLDRGPNTEAFF
D gene: TRBD1
V gene: TRBV5-1
J gene: TRBJ1-1

CDR3 protein: CASSHPAGAYEQYF
D gene: .
V gene: TRBV4-1
J gene: TRBJ2-7

CDR3 protein: CASSQGYGTSYEQYF
D gene: .
V gene: TRBV4-2
J gene: TRBJ2-7

CDR3 protein: CSASGTSTQYF
D gene: TRBD2
V gene: TRBV20-1
J gene: TRBJ2-3

CDR3 protein: CASSENDQAFF
D gene: .
V gene: TRBV2
J gene: TRBJ1-1

CDR3 protein: CASSKLDGDEQFF
D gene: .
V gene: TRBV5-1
J gene: TRBJ2-1

CDR3 protein: CASTDIGGREIQYF
D gene: .
V gene: TRBV27
J gene: TRBJ2-4

CDR3 protein: CASSGVGQLNTIYF
D gene: TRBD1
V gene: TRBV9
J gene: TRBJ1-3

CDR3 protein: CASRPTGSGANVLTF
D gene: .
V gene: TRBV12-3/TRBV12-4
J gene: TRBJ2-6

CDR3 protein: CASREGPRTGELFF
D gene: .
V gene: TRBV2
J gene: TRBJ2-2

CDR3 protein: CASSYPYNEQFF
D gene: .
V gene: TRBV6-2/TRBV6-3
J gene: TRBJ2-1

CDR3 protein: CASSRPSGGVPQSDTQYF
D gene: TRBD2
V gene: TRBV6-4
J gene: TRBJ2-3

CDR3 protein: CASSPQGAQTEAFF
D gene: TRBD1
V gene: TRBV18
J gene: TRBJ1-1

CDR3 protein: CASSLGSFSGNTIYF
D gene: .
V gene: TRBV5-1
J gene: TRBJ1-3

CDR3 protein: CASSQDEETQYF
D gene: .
V gene: TRBV3-2
J gene: TRBJ2-5

CDR3 protein: CASSRQGVGTGELFF
D gene: TRBD1
V gene: TRBV3-1
J gene: TRBJ2-2

CDR3 protein: CASSYSGRGRYTQYF
D gene: TRBD1
V gene: TRBV6-5
J gene: TRBJ2-3

CDR3 protein: CASSKATGSPLSGANVLTF
D gene: .
V gene: TRBV21-1
J gene: TRBJ2-6

CDR3 protein: CASASPGTDGYTF
D gene: TRBD1
V gene: TRBV11-2
J gene: TRBJ1-2

CDR3 protein: CSVQGGASTEAFF
D gene: TRBD1
V gene: TRBV20-1
J gene: TRBJ1-1